This entry features one T cell receptor beta chain sequence. The protocol was immunoSEQ multiplex PCR, while the TCRdb copy is restricted to in-frame clones and leaves out a portion. The table lists just under 250,000 clones, approximately 90% of them singletons. This sample was included in a study of blood T cell repertoires in COVID-19. Trimming took off 3 bases at V and 2 bases at J, with 11 bases between the two ends. Germline-derived CDR1 and CDR2 are MDHEN and SYDVKM. The CDR3 is 14 residues long. The sequencing input was PBMCs or T cells enriched from blood (not recorded which). This rearrangement joins TRBV28 to TRBJ2-7, with TRBD1 as a possible D gene (7 bases). This receptor was taken from a woman in her twenties or thirties who had recovered from COVID-19. CDR3 residues: CASSLQGGTYEQYF. CDR3 nucleotides: TGTGCCAGCAGTTTGCAGGGGGGTACCTACGAGCAGTACTTC.